The 23 T cell receptor beta chains in this list originate from one sample, sequenced in a study of T-cell memory formation after mild COVID-19. TCRdb processed the 5' RACE reads anew with MiXCR; each CDR3 protein has one entry. This sample has 120,000 or so distinct CDR3 sequences; approximately 6.2% occur once, and the top ten carry roughly 2%. The sequencing sample was made of PBMCs or a T cell subset sorted from them (not recorded which). Receptor source: an adult woman who had mild COVID-19 (a few samples of this study predate the infection). Cell type and time point are not known.

V usage is TRBV20-1 and J usage is TRBJ2-1; 11 bases fit TRBD2. There are 15 residues in the CDR3. V was clipped by 5 bases and J by 0 bases; unmatched bases: 3. CDR1 is DFQATT, CDR2 SNEGSKA, per germline (reference sequence). CDR3 coding DNA: TGCAGTGCTTATAGCGGGAGGGCCTCCTACAATGAGCAGTTCTTC. Its translation is CSAYSGRASYNEQFF.

The chain recombines TRBV19 with TRBJ2-2; 10 bases agree with TRBD1. Germline V CDR1 and CDR2: LNHDA, SQIVND (reference sequence). The CDR3 is 18 amino acids. The V and J ends lost 4 bases and 3 bases, in that order; junction bases with no gene match: 11. The CDR3 DNA reads as TGTGCCAGTAGTACGAGAGGCACCGGGACAGGGGACACCGGGGAGCTGTTTTTT. This codes for CASSTRGTGTGDTGELFF. Supplemented by reference TRBV19 and TRBJ2-2, the full variable domain reads DGGITQSPKYLFRKEGQNVTLSCEQNLNHDAMYWYRQDPGQGLRLIYYSQIVNDFQKGDIAEGYSVSREKKESFPLTVTSAQKNPTAFYLCASSTRGTGTGDTGELFFGEGSRLTVL.

The rearrangement joins TRBV12-3 or TRBV12-4 to TRBJ2-2; D perhaps matches TRBD1 (6 bases). This CDR3 comprises 17 residues. V lost 7 bases, J lost 7 bases, and 25 bases lay in between. The CDR3 region is CASIHFQGLRSGGELFF. In DNA form, the CDR3 reads TGTGCCAGCATCCACTTTCAGGGGTTGAGGAGCGGCGGGGAGCTGTTTTTT.

This clonotype was found a few times. V and J are TRBV27 and TRBJ2-7; D may be TRBD1 (6 bases). Between the trimmed V and J ends, which lost 7 bases and 5 bases, there was a span of 27 bases. Germline V gene sequence: CDR1 MNHEY, CDR2 SMNVEV (reference sequence). The CDR3 is made up of 17 amino acids. Here the CDR3 reads CASTQWAHRVQVHEQYF. DNA of the CDR3: TGTGCCAGCACCCAATGGGCCCACAGGGTACAGGTTCACGAGCAGTACTTC.

This clonotype was counted ten times or more. The J gene is TRBJ2-1, the V gene TRBV5-4, with 7 bases identical to TRBD1. CDR1 is SGHNT, CDR2 YYREEE, per germline (reference sequence). The junction had 14 bases not matched to a gene; V was cut back by 4 bases and J by 7 bases. The CDR3 loop spans 16 amino acids. This CDR3 is CASSPSGRGNLNEQFF. The CDR3 nucleotides are TGTGCCAGCAGCCCCTCGGGCAGGGGGAATCTTAATGAGCAGTTCTTC.

This clonotype was picked up many times. This sequence joins TRBV7-6 and TRBJ2-5; D call uncertain. The CDR3 has 17 amino acids. The germline V and J ends were trimmed by 1 base and 5 bases, with 20 bases remaining between them. Germline assignment: CDR1 SGHVS and CDR2 FNYEAQ. The CDR3 sequence: CASSLVASSMGIETQYF. DNA for the CDR3: TGTGCCAGCAGCTTAGTGGCGAGCAGCATGGGGATTGAGACCCAGTACTTC.

The chain combines TRBV7-8 with TRBJ1-2, with 12 nucleotides matching TRBD1. The trim removed 5 bases at V and 2 bases at J, leaving 12 bases unmatched. This CDR3 contains 18 residues. Germline V gene lookup returns CDR1 SGHVS and CDR2 FQNEAQ. CDR3 bases: TGTGCCAGCAGCCGATCCACGGGACAGGGGGCGAAAAACTATGGCTACACCTTC. Amino acids: CASSRSTGQGAKNYGYTF.

The chain has TRBV5-6 and TRBJ1-5; no firm D call. Germline-derived CDR1 and CDR2 are SGHDT and YYEEEE. V lost 1 base to trimming and J lost 9 bases, with 14 bases between them. CDR3 length: 14 amino acids. In nucleotides, the CDR3 is TGTGCCAGCAGCTTGAGGGCCAGAAGGTCGCCCCAGCATTTT. Its protein product is CASSLRARRSPQHF.

The V gene is TRBV7-9, the J gene TRBJ1-2, with TRBD1 matching 7 bases. Germline-derived CDR1 and CDR2 are SEHNR and FQNEAQ (reference sequence). The CDR3 is 14 amino acids. V lost 3 bases and J lost 6; bases outside the gene matches: 7. The CDR3: CASSFHTGDNGYTF. CDR3 bases: TGTGCCAGCAGCTTCCATACAGGGGACAATGGCTACACCTTC.

This clonotype has a handful of counts. The chain joins TRBV11-2 to TRBJ2-4, with 9 bases fitting TRBD2. CDR1 and CDR2 (germline): SGHAT, FQNNGV. This CDR3 is 16 amino acids long. V was clipped by 5 bases and J by 1 base; unmatched bases: 6. As DNA, the CDR3 is TGTGCCAGCAGCCCCCTAGCGGGACCGGCCAAAAACATTCAGTACTTC. Translated, it gives CASSPLAGPAKNIQYF.

This clonotype has a count of ten or more. V gene TRBV7-2 combines with J gene TRBJ2-5; possible D gene TRBD1, 5 bases. This CDR3 comprises 12 residues. Germline values: CDR1 SGHTA, CDR2 FQGNSA. V shed 5 bases and J shed 9 bases, with 13 bases lying between them. CDR3 nucleotides: TGTGCCAGCAGCCCCGACTGGACATCCCAGTACTTC. Protein: CASSPDWTSQYF.

This clonotype was recorded at least ten times. The CDR3 sequence: CASSPAGANYEQYF. The CDR3 DNA is TGCGCCAGCAGCCCGGCGGGAGCGAACTACGAGCAGTACTTC. V usage is TRBV5-1 and J usage is TRBJ2-7; 7 nucleotides match TRBD2. Trimming removed 4 bases from V and 3 bases from J; junction bases left unmatched: 7. The germline V gene has CDR1 SGHRS and CDR2 YFSETQ. The CDR3 runs to 14 residues.

The chain links TRBV5-1 to TRBJ2-2, with TRBD1 as a possible D gene (6 bases). The germline V and J ends were trimmed by 0 bases and 7 bases, with 10 bases remaining between them. CDR1 is SGHRS, CDR2 YFSETQ, per germline. The CDR3 extends over 14 amino acids. The CDR3, as DNA: TGCGCCAGCAGCTTGGAGGGGGAAGGCGGGGAGCTGTTTTTT. Amino acid sequence: CASSLEGEGGELFF.

The chain employs TRBV29-1 and TRBJ1-1, with D perhaps matching TRBD1 (6 bases). V dropped 4 bases and J dropped 0 bases, with 15 bases sitting between them. Germline V lookup: CDR1 SQVTM, CDR2 ANQGSEA. The CDR3 sequence is 15 residues long. Here the CDR3 reads CSVGDTHRVNTEAFF. CDR3 in DNA: TGCAGCGTTGGGGACACCCATAGGGTGAACACTGAAGCTTTCTTT.

Many counts were recorded for this clonotype. The chain carries TRBV11-2 and TRBJ2-7; 7 positions agree with TRBD1. The CDR3 contains 15 residues. Trimming took 5 bases from V and 3 from J; bases not matched to a gene: 10. Germline lookup yields CDR1 SGHAT and CDR2 FQNNGV. The CDR3 DNA reads TGTGCCAGCAGCCCCGTACAGGGGCTAGTCTACGAGCAGTACTTC. Its protein product is CASSPVQGLVYEQYF.

This clonotype was observed many times. The chain recombines TRBV4-1 with TRBJ2-7; no reliable D call. From germline, CDR1 is MGHRA and CDR2 YSYEKL. The CDR3 has 12 residues. V lost 5 bases, J lost 4 bases, and 9 bases lay in between. Written as DNA, the CDR3 is TGCGCCAGCAGCTCTGCCTCATACGAGCAGTACTTC. Amino acids: CASSSASYEQYF.

V gene TRBV9 combines with J gene TRBJ2-3; D might be TRBD2 (5 bases). V gave up 1 base and J gave up 1 base, with 13 bases separating them. Germline V lookup: CDR1 SGDLS, CDR2 YYNGEE. The CDR3 covers 16 residues. In nucleotides, the CDR3 is TGTGCCAGCAGCGTAAGCGGAGGAAGGGGCACAGATACGCAGTATTTT. Translation: CASSVSGGRGTDTQYF. Together with reference TRBV9 and TRBJ2-3, the CDR3 gives the full variable domain: DSGVTQTPKHLITATGQRVTLRCSPRSGDLSVYWYQQSLDQGLQFLIQYYNGEERAKGNILERFSAQQFPDLHSELNLSSLELGDSALYFCASSVSGGRGTDTQYFGPGTRLTVL.

The chain combines TRBV6-5 with TRBJ2-2, with D maybe TRBD2 (5 bases). There are 16 residues in the CDR3. Germline assignment: CDR1 MNHEY and CDR2 SVGAGI. The V gene lost 5 bases and the J gene lost 5 bases, with 18 bases spanning the gap. The CDR3 DNA reads as TGTGCCAGCAGTACCCGGGGTGTCGGGGAGACCGGGGAGCTGTTTTTT. Amino acid sequence: CASSTRGVGETGELFF.

This clonotype turned up a few times. The gene calls are TRBV28 and TRBJ2-1, with D maybe TRBD1 (6 bases). The CDR3 extends over 12 amino acids. The V end was cut by 2 bases, the J end by 10 bases, with 9 bases between. Germline CDR1 and CDR2: MDHEN and SYDVKM. The DNA of the CDR3 is TGTGCCAGCAGTTTACTCACAGGGGAGCAGTTCTTC. Its protein is CASSLLTGEQFF.

The chain combines TRBV29-1 with TRBJ1-5; D is ambiguous. CDR1 and CDR2 from the germline V gene are SQVTM and ANQGSEA. The V end was cut by 6 bases, the J end by 2 bases, with 11 bases between. This CDR3 contains 13 residues. The CDR3: CSVVSGGNQPQHF. CDR3 sequence (DNA): TGCAGCGTCGTGAGTGGAGGCAATCAGCCCCAGCATTTT.

This clonotype was detected many times. The chain recombines TRBV4-2 with TRBJ2-3, with unresolved D. Per germline, CDR1 LGHNA and CDR2 YNFKEQ. The CDR3 has 14 amino acids. The ends were cut back, 0 bases at V and 3 bases at J, with 7 bases in the middle. Here the CDR3 reads CASSQDTGTDTQYF. The CDR3 DNA follows: TGTGCCAGCAGCCAAGATACCGGGACAGATACGCAGTATTTT.

This clonotype was counted between two and nine times. The rearrangement links TRBV5-6 to TRBJ2-7, with TRBD2 matching 7 bases. CDR3 length: 14 residues. The V segment lost 5 bases and the J segment 7 bases; nucleotides outside the gene matches: 12. The germline CDR1 and CDR2 sequences are SGHDT and YYEEEE. CDR3 nucleotides: TGTGCCAGCAGGGTGAGGTCTAGCGGAGGGGAGCAGTACTTC. Its protein product is CASRVRSSGGEQYF.

This clonotype has a count of ten or more. The V gene is TRBV7-9, the J gene TRBJ2-2; D uncertain. Trimming removed 4 bases at V and 6 bases at J, with 9 bases between. Germline V gives CDR1 SEHNR, CDR2 FQNEAQ (reference sequence). This CDR3 comprises 13 residues. The CDR3 reads CASSSVGPGELFF. The CDR3 bases are TGTGCCAGCAGCTCCGTGGGTCCCGGGGAGCTGTTTTTT.